The 10 T cell receptor beta chains reported below all come from one sample, sequenced in a study of early T cells in non-severe SARS-CoV-2 infection. TCRdb reprocessed the 5' RACE reads via MiXCR and lists one record per CDR3 protein. The sample holds tens of thousands of distinct CDR3 sequences, about 5.6% seen once. Material: whole blood. Every receptor here comes from an adult who was a healthcare worker with PCR-confirmed SARS-CoV-2 infection or an uninfected control (not recorded which).

This clonotype was seen only a few times. V gene TRBV15 combines with J gene TRBJ1-1; D unclear. The CDR3 covers 17 residues. Germline-derived CDR1 and CDR2 are LNHNV and YYDKDF (reference sequence). Trimming pared 0 bases from V and 0 bases from J, leaving 14 bases between. The CDR3 sequence: CATSREIKGSLNTEAFF. CDR3 bases: TGTGCCACCAGCAGAGAAATTAAGGGCAGCCTGAACACTGAAGCTTTCTTT.

In its sample, this clonotype was seen many times. The chain recombines TRBV7-6 with TRBJ2-2, with D possibly called TRBD1 or TRBD2 (5 bases each). CDR1 is SGHVS and CDR2 is FNYEAQ in the germline V gene. V was clipped by 3 bases and J by 2 bases, with 10 bases between them. The CDR3 is 15 residues long. CDR3 protein: CASSFGGSNTGELFF. The DNA for the CDR3 is TGTGCCAGCAGCTTTGGGGGTAGCAACACCGGGGAGCTGTTTTTT.

In its sample, this clonotype was seen many times. V and J are TRBV7-8 and TRBJ2-7; unclear D gene. The CDR3 is 14 residues long. V shed 9 bases and J shed 1 base, with 16 bases lying between them. Germline values: CDR1 SGHVS, CDR2 FQNEAQ. This CDR3 reads CASYQVGRSYEQYF. CDR3 DNA: TGTGCCAGTTACCAAGTGGGCAGATCCTACGAGCAGTACTTC.

By its share, this clonotype is medium-sized (0.01 to 0.1%). V usage is TRBV6-5 and J usage is TRBJ2-7, with D possibly being TRBD2 (6 bases). This CDR3 is 13 amino acids long. Germline loops: CDR1 MNHEY, CDR2 SVGAGI. Trimming left V 5 bases short and J 3 bases short, with 11 bases between. CDR3 bases: TGTGCCAGCAGTGGAGGGACTCACTACGAGCAGTACTTC. Its protein product is CASSGGTHYEQYF.

This clonotype was seen a handful of times. This sequence joins TRBV3-1 and TRBJ2-7, with TRBD2 matching 8 bases. The CDR3 contains 14 residues. Trimming cost V 4 bases and J 6 bases; bases outside gene matches: 8. Germline CDR1 LGHDT, CDR2 YNNKEL (reference sequence). CDR3 bases: TGTGCCAGCAGCCCCACACGGACTAGCTTCGAGCAGTACTTC. Amino acid sequence: CASSPTRTSFEQYF.

In its sample, this clonotype was seen many times. CDR3 loop: CASHRDGFMNTEAFF. CDR3 bases: TGTGCCTCCCACAGGGACGGTTTCATGAACACTGAAGCTTTCTTT. The chain combines TRBV30 with TRBJ1-1; possibly TRBD1 for D (6 bases). The germline gives CDR1 GTSNPN, CDR2 SVGIG (reference sequence). Trimming shortened V by 7 bases and J by 0 bases, and 18 bases separated the two germline ends. The CDR3 is made up of 15 amino acids.

The chain has TRBV5-6 and TRBJ2-1; D unclear. V was trimmed by 4 bases and J by 9 bases, leaving 14 bases between them. This CDR3 has 13 amino acids. Germline assignment: CDR1 SGHDT and CDR2 YYEEEE. CDR3 region: CASSPWAVREQFF. In DNA form, the CDR3 reads TGTGCCAGCAGCCCCTGGGCAGTCCGTGAGCAGTTCTTC.

This clonotype appeared a few times. The chain is built from TRBV7-2 and TRBJ2-3; no definite D call. The CDR3 has 15 residues. Per the germline V gene, CDR1 is SGHTA and CDR2 is FQGNSA. Trimming shortened V by 1 base and J by 4 bases, and 12 bases separated the two germline ends. CDR3 nucleotide sequence: TGTGCCAGCAGCTTAGGGGTTAGTCCCGCAGATACGCAGTATTTT. This codes for CASSLGVSPADTQYF.

This clonotype was detected only a few times. The V call is TRBV6-5, the J call TRBJ1-6; D is unresolved. The CDR3 is 15 residues long. Trimming stripped 6 bases from V and 5 bases from J, with 14 bases between. The germline V gene encodes CDR1 MNHEY and CDR2 SVGAGI. As DNA, the CDR3 is TGTGCCAGCAGGATGAGTGGGGTGGATAATTCACCCCTCCACTTT. Amino acid sequence: CASRMSGVDNSPLHF.

This clonotype turned up a few times. The chain combines TRBV5-1 with TRBJ1-5; D possibly corresponds to TRBD1 (5 bases). The CDR3 runs 15 residues. The V and J ends lost 4 bases and 5 bases respectively, with 16 bases between them. Germline CDR1 and CDR2: SGHRS and YFSETQ. Here the CDR3 reads CASSPSGGGHQPQHF. CDR3 DNA sequence: TGCGCCAGCAGCCCAAGCGGGGGAGGCCATCAGCCCCAGCATTTT.